This entry lists 27 T cell receptor beta chains sequenced from one sample in a study of blood T cell repertoires in COVID-19. Libraries were prepared by immunoSEQ multiplex PCR; TCRdb keeps only in-frame clonotypes and omits some of them. The table has 90,000 to 150,000 clones, 85% to 90% seen once. The material sequenced was peripheral blood. The receptor source for this set is a man aged 65-85 years with active or convalescent COVID-19.

In its sample, this clone was seen once. The chain combines TRBV7-9 with TRBJ2-3; 9 nucleotides match TRBD2. Germline CDR1 SEHNR, CDR2 FQNEAQ (reference sequence). This CDR3 contains 16 residues. The trim removed 5 bases at V and 0 bases at J, leaving 6 bases unmatched. CDR3 residues: CASSRGSGGSTDTQYF. DNA of the CDR3: TGTGCCAGCAGCAGGGGTAGCGGGGGAAGCACAGATACGCAGTATTTT.

The V gene is TRBV6-5, the J gene TRBJ1-6; possibly TRBD1 for D (5 bases). CDR1 and CDR2 (germline): MNHEY, SVGAGI. Trimming took 6 bases from V and 7 from J, leaving 13 bases between them. The length of the CDR3 is 14 residues. DNA of the CDR3: TGTGCCAGCAGGCACGACAGTACAAATTCACCCCTCCACTTT. Translated, it gives CASRHDSTNSPLHF.

The chain employs TRBV7-9 and TRBJ1-2, with 9 bases matching TRBD1. This CDR3 is built from 12 residues. Trimming at V came to 5 bases and at J to 8 bases, leaving 3 bases not matched to a gene. The V gene's germline CDR1 is SEHNR and CDR2 FQNEAQ (reference sequence). The CDR3 DNA follows: TGTGCCAGCAGCCGGACAGGGGAAGGCTACACCTTC. Translated: CASSRTGEGYTF.

This clone has only a few counts. The chain joins TRBV5-1 to TRBJ1-4; 8 bases are a match to TRBD1. V lost 2 bases, J lost 3 bases, and 6 bases stayed unmatched. This CDR3 has 16 amino acids. Germline loops: CDR1 SGHRS, CDR2 YFSETQ. DNA for the CDR3: TGCGCCAGCAGCTTTGCAGGGGGCTCGGCTAATGAAAAACTGTTTTTT. This codes for CASSFAGGSANEKLFF. Full variable domain (rest looked up from reference TRBV5-1 and TRBJ1-4): KAGVTQTPRYLIKTRGQQVTLSCSPISGHRSVSWYQQTPGQGLQFLFEYFSETQRNKGNFPGRFSGRQFSNSRSEMNVSTLELGDSALYLCASSFAGGSANEKLFFGSGTQLSVL.

V is TRBV18 and J is TRBJ1-1; 7 nucleotides align to TRBD1. The CDR3 is made up of 16 amino acids. The junction had 9 bases not matched to a gene; V was cut back by 3 bases and J by 2 bases. Per germline, CDR1 KGHSH and CDR2 LQKENI. As DNA, the CDR3 is TGTGCCAGCTCACCGTGGAAGGGGGCGGGAAACACTGAAGCTTTCTTT. It is translated as CASSPWKGAGNTEAFF.

V and J are TRBV28 and TRBJ1-1, with 7 bases that match TRBD1. This CDR3 is built from 16 residues. Germline V gene sequence: CDR1 MDHEN, CDR2 SYDVKM. V dropped 5 bases and J dropped 3; count of bases not matched to a gene: 12. The DNA for the CDR3 is TGTGCCAGCAGTCCCTCGGGACAGACAGGACACACTGAAGCTTTCTTT. Protein: CASSPSGQTGHTEAFF.

The chain is built from TRBV7-8 and TRBJ2-4; 9 bases fit TRBD1. Trimming took 4 bases from V and 8 from J; bases not matched to a gene: 3. The CDR3 consists of 13 residues. Germline values: CDR1 SGHVS, CDR2 FQNEAQ. CDR3 in DNA: TGTGCCAGCAGCTGGGACAGGGTGGACATTCAGTACTTC. This sequence encodes CASSWDRVDIQYF.

The CDR3 DNA follows: TGTGCCAGCAGTTACGGAAACCGGGATCGCGGGGAGCTGTTTTTT. The encoded protein is CASSYGNRDRGELFF. V is TRBV6-6 and J is TRBJ2-2; D possibly corresponds to TRBD2 (5 bases). Between the trimmed V and J ends, which lost 2 bases and 7 bases, there was a span of 14 bases. CDR1 is MNHNY, CDR2 SVGAGI, per germline (reference sequence). The CDR3 length is 15 residues.

V gene TRBV5-4 combines with J gene TRBJ1-1, with D perhaps matching TRBD1 (5 bases). CDR1 is SGHNT and CDR2 is YYREEE in the germline V gene (reference sequence). Trimming left V 1 base short and J 0 bases short, with 10 bases between. CDR3 length: 15 amino acids. The CDR3 is CASSLLAGMNTEAFF. As DNA, the CDR3 is TGTGCCAGCAGCTTGTTGGCAGGGATGAACACTGAAGCTTTCTTT.

There are a few counts of this clone. V gene TRBV3-1 (or the pseudogene TRBV3-2) combines with J gene TRBJ1-2; D ambiguous. The V end was cut by 4 bases, the J end by 8 bases, with 14 bases between. CDR1 and CDR2 (germline): LGHDT, YNNKEL (reference sequence). This CDR3 region has 13 residues. In DNA form, the CDR3 reads TGTGCCAGCAGCCTAGAGGGCCCGGGGGGCTACACCTTC. Translated, it gives CASSLEGPGGYTF.

The chain links TRBV4-1 to TRBJ2-3; 9 bases line up with TRBD2. V dropped 5 bases and J dropped 11; count of bases not matched to a gene: 11. CDR1 is MGHRA, CDR2 YSYEKL, per germline. This CDR3 spans 14 amino acids. CDR3 loop: CASSVAGERGRQYF. CDR3 nucleotide sequence: TGCGCCAGCAGCGTAGCGGGAGAACGGGGGAGGCAGTATTTT.

The table lists this clone with a few counts. The V call is TRBV13, the J call TRBJ1-2; D perhaps matches TRBD1 (5 bases). Trimming cost V 5 bases and J 10 bases, with 14 bases left between them. Germline V gene sequence: CDR1 PRHDT, CDR2 FYEKMQ (reference sequence). The CDR3 runs to 12 residues. DNA for the CDR3: TGTGCCAGCAGCACGGACACCCTCTCCTACACCTTC. Its translation: CASSTDTLSYTF.

The chain carries TRBV2 and TRBJ1-1; D remains unclear. V shed 5 bases and J shed 7 bases, with 8 bases lying between them. The CDR3 totals 11 residues. CDR1 and CDR2 from the germline V gene are SNHLY and FYNNEI. The CDR3 region has the DNA TGTGCCAGCAGTAGGCAGGTTGAAGCTTTCTTT. Its protein product is CASSRQVEAFF.

The V call is TRBV25-1, the J call TRBJ1-4; 7 bases match TRBD1. This CDR3 is 14 amino acids long. Germline trimming cut 6 bases from V and 6 bases from J; bases unmatched to any gene: 7. Germline CDR1 reads MGHDK; CDR2 reads SYGVNS. The CDR3 nucleotides read TGTGCCAGCAGACCCGGGACAGCGCATGAAAAACTGTTTTTT. Its translation: CASRPGTAHEKLFF.

V is TRBV30 and J is TRBJ2-7, with 10 bases that match TRBD2. Germline values: CDR1 GTSNPN, CDR2 SVGIG (reference sequence). The CDR3 runs to 13 residues. V dropped 3 bases and J dropped 7; count of bases not matched to a gene: 6. Here the CDR3 reads CAWSPGTSVEQYF. Written as DNA, the CDR3 is TGTGCCTGGAGCCCGGGGACTAGCGTTGAGCAGTACTTC.

The chain employs TRBV28 and TRBJ2-2, with 7 bases that match TRBD1. The ends lost 4 bases at V and 5 bases at J; junction bases unmatched: 4. This CDR3 region has 14 residues. Germline V lookup: CDR1 MDHEN, CDR2 SYDVKM. In DNA form, the CDR3 reads TGTGCCAGCAGTTACAGGGGAAAGACCGGGGAGCTGTTTTTT. It codes for CASSYRGKTGELFF.

This clone was picked up one time. This chain connects TRBV27 to TRBJ1-1, with a weak D call TRBD1 (5 bases). Trimming left V 6 bases short and J 1 base short, with 9 bases between. Germline V lookup: CDR1 MNHEY, CDR2 SMNVEV (reference sequence). This CDR3 contains 13 residues. CDR3 sequence (DNA): TGTGCCAGCAGCCGACAGAGGAACACTGAAGCTTTCTTT. Translating gives CASSRQRNTEAFF.

V is TRBV28 and J is TRBJ2-7; the D gene is possibly TRBD2 (6 bases). Germline values: CDR1 MDHEN, CDR2 SYDVKM. The CDR3 has 15 residues. Trimming left V 5 bases short and J 0 bases short, with 14 bases between. The CDR3 loop is CASSPGLVSSYEQYF. CDR3 DNA: TGTGCCAGCAGTCCGGGACTCGTTAGCTCCTACGAGCAGTACTTC.

V usage is TRBV28 and J usage is TRBJ2-3, with TRBD1 identical over 8 bases. From germline, CDR1 is MDHEN and CDR2 SYDVKM. With 6 bases clipped from V and 1 base from J, the junction kept 3 bases outside the gene matches. The length of the CDR3 is 14 residues. CDR3: CASSRGLGTDTQYF. CDR3 DNA sequence: TGTGCCAGCAGCAGGGGGCTTGGCACAGATACGCAGTATTTT. The variable domain in full, completed from reference TRBV28 and TRBJ2-3, reads DVKVTQSSRYLVKRTGEKVFLECVQDMDHENMFWYRQDPGLGLRLIYFSYDVKMKEKGDIPEGYSVSREKKERFSLILESASTNQTSMYLCASSRGLGTDTQYFGPGTRLTVL.

The V call is TRBV4-1, the J call TRBJ1-5; D is unclear. The CDR3 is 13 residues long. Trimming cost V 0 bases and J 4 bases, with 4 bases left between them. Per germline, CDR1 MGHRA and CDR2 YSYEKL. This CDR3 reads CASSQEENQPQHF. CDR3 nucleotides: TGCGCCAGCAGCCAAGAGGAGAATCAGCCCCAGCATTTT.

This chain links TRBV4-1 with TRBJ2-7, with D possibly being TRBD1 (7 bases). Germline CDR1 is MGHRA and CDR2 is YSYEKL. Trimming cost V 1 base and J 5 bases, with 15 bases left between them. The CDR3 length is 15 residues. The CDR3: CASSQVGQGGDEQYF. The CDR3 region has the DNA TGCGCCAGCAGCCAAGTGGGGCAGGGGGGCGACGAGCAGTACTTC.

The rearrangement joins TRBV28 to TRBJ1-1; D unclear. The CDR3 runs to 11 residues. Between the trimmed V and J ends, which lost 6 bases and 10 bases, there was a span of 12 bases. Germline loops: CDR1 MDHEN, CDR2 SYDVKM. The DNA for the CDR3 is TGTGCCAGCAGGCAATTAGGAGGAGCTTTCTTT. This translates into CASRQLGGAFF. Filled out from reference TRBV28 and TRBJ1-1, the complete variable domain reads DVKVTQSSRYLVKRTGEKVFLECVQDMDHENMFWYRQDPGLGLRLIYFSYDVKMKEKGDIPEGYSVSREKKERFSLILESASTNQTSMYLCASRQLGGAFFGQGTRLTVV.

The V and J genes are TRBV7-8 and TRBJ1-4, with 8 positions matching TRBD1. This CDR3 is 14 amino acids long. V gave up 7 bases and J gave up 5 bases; unmatched junction bases: 6. Germline assignment: CDR1 SGHVS and CDR2 FQNEAQ. CDR3 bases: TGTGCCAGCACGTACAGGGGGGGGAATGAAAAACTGTTTTTT. Protein sequence: CASTYRGGNEKLFF.

This chain links TRBV19 with TRBJ1-5; TRBD1 aligns across 12 bases. The ends lost 0 bases at V and 6 bases at J; junction bases unmatched: 6. The CDR3 has 17 amino acids. Germline CDR1 is LNHDA and CDR2 is SQIVND (reference sequence). In DNA form, the CDR3 reads TGTGCCAGTAGTATAGATTTGGGACAGGGGGCCCGTCAGCCCCAGCATTTT. Protein: CASSIDLGQGARQPQHF.

V is TRBV29-1 and J is TRBJ1-1; possible D gene TRBD1, 5 bases. The V end lost 0 bases, the J end lost 5 bases, and 13 bases lay between the germline ends. The CDR3 is 14 amino acids. The germline gives CDR1 SQVTM, CDR2 ANQGSEA. CDR3: CSVEESGVGTEAFF. CDR3 coding DNA: TGCAGCGTTGAAGAATCGGGGGTTGGTACTGAAGCTTTCTTT.

The chain couples TRBV19 to TRBJ1-2, with D possibly TRBD1 on 5 matching bases. Trimming left V 2 bases short and J 1 base short, with 8 bases between. The CDR3 sequence is 14 residues long. The germline gives CDR1 LNHDA, CDR2 SQIVND (reference sequence). The CDR3 DNA sequence: TGTGCCAGTAGTATACAGGGCCTTAACTATGGCTACACCTTC. Residues: CASSIQGLNYGYTF.

DNA of the CDR3: TGTGCCAGCAGTTTGGGGGGGCCCCAGCATTTT. Its translation is CASSLGGPQHF. The V gene is TRBV28, the J gene TRBJ1-5, with D possibly being TRBD1 (5 bases). The CDR3 loop spans 11 amino acids. Per the germline V gene, CDR1 is MDHEN and CDR2 is SYDVKM. V lost 3 bases and J lost 9, with 6 bases in between.